This T cell receptor (beta chain) appears in the sequencing data of a study of OX40 agonist ivuxolimab in advanced cancers. Study at large: Aged roughly 23 to 85 with a mean of roughly 65 years, they were 82.7% male.

Baseline, cycle 4 day 1, and cycle 7 day 1 were the blood sampling points. The sample holds a few counts of this clone. Its antigen is currently unknown. Whole-study results and caveats: Both CD4+ and CD8+ T cell populations in blood had undergone clonal expansion by week 6 at 0.1 to 3.0 mg/kg. Among patients with partial responses at 0.1-3.0 mg/kg, clonal expansion was among the lowest.

Losses at the gene ends were 0 bases for V and 4 bases for J; bases not matched to a gene: 1. The CDR3 has 14 residues. The germline V gene encodes CDR1 SGHNT and CDR2 YYREEE (reference sequence). Sequencing was performed with immunoSEQ multiplex PCR; in TCRdb, only in-frame clones are kept and a portion is missing. Of approximately 98,000 clones detected, 80% to 95% appear once; the ten largest clones hold 0.66%. Specimen: CD4+ or CD8+ T cells sorted from blood, collected in a trial of the OX40 agonist ivuxolimab. The source is an adult with an advanced solid tumor such as melanoma, head and neck, liver or kidney cancer. The chain uses TRBV5-4 and TRBJ2-1, with 7 positions matching TRBD2. CDR3 sequence: CASSLGGLYNEQFF. The CDR3, as DNA: TGTGCCAGCAGCTTGGGGGGACTATACAATGAGCAGTTCTTC.